This T cell receptor (beta chain) was identified during a study of tumor-infiltrating lymphocytes in primary liver carcinoma. Study overall: Both sexes were represented among patients, who were 30 to 69 years old. Each of the growths was stage T1-T3 N0M0, extending roughly 4.2 to 10 cm across.

Starting material of 500 ng total RNA yielded TCR beta cDNA via a constant-region primer. Three nested multiplex PCR rounds of slightly modified ARM-PCR generated TCR beta libraries. From the multiplex PCR reads, TCRdb called clonotypes with MiXCR, one entry per CDR3 protein. The table has around 37,000 distinct CDR3 sequences, approximately 71% seen once. The study co-extracted DNA and RNA from 20-30 mg of unsorted bulk tissue. Patients underwent resection of primary liver carcinoma. The TCR sequence derives from a man in his forties with primary liver carcinoma and hepatitis B virus infection. Input material: tumor-adjacent normal liver tissue.

This CDR3 is CARSDRDPNIGELFF. The CDR3, as DNA: TGCGCCAGAAGCGACAGGGACCCGAACATCGGAGAGCTGTTTTTT. The chain joins TRBV5-1 to TRBJ2-2; 7 bases line up with TRBD1. Germline trimming cut 8 bases from V and 11 bases from J; bases unmatched to any gene: 18. Germline V lookup: CDR1 SGHRS, CDR2 YFSETQ. The CDR3 covers 15 residues. Combining the CDR3 with reference TRBV5-1 and TRBJ2-2 gives the whole variable domain KAGVTQTPRYLIKTRGQQVTLSCSPISGHRSVSWYQQTPGQGLQFLFEYFSETQRNKGNFPGRFSGRQFSNSRSEMNVSTLELGDSALYLCARSDRDPNIGELFFGEGSRLTVL.